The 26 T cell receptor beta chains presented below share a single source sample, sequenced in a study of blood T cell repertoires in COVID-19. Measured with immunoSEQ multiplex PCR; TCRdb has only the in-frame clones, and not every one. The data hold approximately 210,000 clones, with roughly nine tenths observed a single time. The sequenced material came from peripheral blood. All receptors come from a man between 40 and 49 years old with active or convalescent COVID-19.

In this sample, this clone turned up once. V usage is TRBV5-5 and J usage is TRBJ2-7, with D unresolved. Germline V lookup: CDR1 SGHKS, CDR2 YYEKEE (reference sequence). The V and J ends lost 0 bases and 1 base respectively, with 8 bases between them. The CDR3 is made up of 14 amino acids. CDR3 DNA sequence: TGTGCCAGCAGCTTGGCCACGGTGTCCTACGAGCAGTACTTC. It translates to CASSLATVSYEQYF.

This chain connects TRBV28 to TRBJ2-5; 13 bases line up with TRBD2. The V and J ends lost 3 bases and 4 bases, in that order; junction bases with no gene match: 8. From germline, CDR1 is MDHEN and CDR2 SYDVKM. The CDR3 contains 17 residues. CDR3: CASSFTLLAGGAETQYF. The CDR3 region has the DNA TGTGCCAGCAGTTTCACCCTACTAGCGGGAGGGGCAGAGACCCAGTACTTC.

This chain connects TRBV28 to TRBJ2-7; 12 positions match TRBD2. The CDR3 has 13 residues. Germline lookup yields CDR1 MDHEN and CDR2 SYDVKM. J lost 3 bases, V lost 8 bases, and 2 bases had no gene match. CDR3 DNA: TGTGCCAGCGGACTAGCGGGATTCTACGAGCAGTACTTC. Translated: CASGLAGFYEQYF. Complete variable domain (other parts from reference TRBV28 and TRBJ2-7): DVKVTQSSRYLVKRTGEKVFLECVQDMDHENMFWYRQDPGLGLRLIYFSYDVKMKEKGDIPEGYSVSREKKERFSLILESASTNQTSMYLCASGLAGFYEQYFGPGTRLTVT.

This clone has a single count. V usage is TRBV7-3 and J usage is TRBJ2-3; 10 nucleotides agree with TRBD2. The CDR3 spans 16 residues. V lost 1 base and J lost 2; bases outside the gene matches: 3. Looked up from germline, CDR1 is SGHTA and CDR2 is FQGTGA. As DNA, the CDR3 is TGTGCCAGCAGCTTAATCGGACTAGCGGCCACAGATACGCAGTATTTT. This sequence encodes CASSLIGLAATDTQYF.

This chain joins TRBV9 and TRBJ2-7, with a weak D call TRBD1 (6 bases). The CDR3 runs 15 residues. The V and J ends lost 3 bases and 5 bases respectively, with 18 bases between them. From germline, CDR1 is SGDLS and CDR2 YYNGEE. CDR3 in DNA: TGTGCCAGCAGCGGGAGACAGGTTCCTTACGACGAGCAGTACTTC. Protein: CASSGRQVPYDEQYF.

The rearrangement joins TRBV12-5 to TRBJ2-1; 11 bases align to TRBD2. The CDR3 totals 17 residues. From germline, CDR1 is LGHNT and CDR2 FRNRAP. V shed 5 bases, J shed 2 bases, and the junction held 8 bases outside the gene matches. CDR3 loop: CASGGEKTSGAYNEQFF. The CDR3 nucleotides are TGTGCTAGTGGTGGAGAGAAGACTAGCGGGGCCTACAATGAGCAGTTCTTC.

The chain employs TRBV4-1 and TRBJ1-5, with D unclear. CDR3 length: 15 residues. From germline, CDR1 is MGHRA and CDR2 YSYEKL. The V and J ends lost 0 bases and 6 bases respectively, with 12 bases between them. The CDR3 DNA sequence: TGCGCCAGCAGCCAAGAAACTTGGGAGGTTCAGCCCCAGCATTTT. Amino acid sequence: CASSQETWEVQPQHF.

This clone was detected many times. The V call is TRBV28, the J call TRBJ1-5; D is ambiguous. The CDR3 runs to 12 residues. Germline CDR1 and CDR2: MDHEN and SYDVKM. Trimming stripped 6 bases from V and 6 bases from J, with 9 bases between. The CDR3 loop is CASSPGGQPQHF. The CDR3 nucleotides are TGTGCCAGCAGCCCCGGCGGTCAGCCCCAGCATTTT.

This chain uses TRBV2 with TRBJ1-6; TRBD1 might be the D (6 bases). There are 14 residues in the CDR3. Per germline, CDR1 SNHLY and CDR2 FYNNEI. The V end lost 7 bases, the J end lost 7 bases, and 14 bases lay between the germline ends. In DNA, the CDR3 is TGTGCCAGCAATCAGGGGTTGTTCAATTCACCCCTCCACTTT. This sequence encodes CASNQGLFNSPLHF. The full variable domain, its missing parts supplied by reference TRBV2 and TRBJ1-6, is EPEVTQTPSHQVTQMGQEVILRCVPISNHLYFYWYRQILGQKVEFLVSFYNNEISEKSEIFDDQFSVERPDGSNFTLKIRSTKLEDSAMYFCASNQGLFNSPLHFGNGTRLTVT.

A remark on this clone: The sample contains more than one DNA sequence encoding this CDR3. The CDR3 loop reads CASSPTGNNSPLHF. For the CDR3, the DNA is TGTGCCAGCTCACCGACAGGGAATAATTCACCCCTCCACTTT. This chain uses TRBV18 with TRBJ1-6; TRBD1 aligns across 7 bases. CDR3 length equals 14 residues. Germline trimming cut 3 bases from V and 5 bases from J; bases unmatched to any gene: 1. Germline CDR1 and CDR2: KGHSH and LQKENI.

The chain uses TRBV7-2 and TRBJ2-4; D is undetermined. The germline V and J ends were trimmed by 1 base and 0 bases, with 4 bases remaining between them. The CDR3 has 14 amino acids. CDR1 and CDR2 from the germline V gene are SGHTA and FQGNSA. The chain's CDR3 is CASSLGGAKNIQYF. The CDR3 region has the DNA TGTGCCAGCAGCTTAGGAGGAGCCAAAAACATTCAGTACTTC.

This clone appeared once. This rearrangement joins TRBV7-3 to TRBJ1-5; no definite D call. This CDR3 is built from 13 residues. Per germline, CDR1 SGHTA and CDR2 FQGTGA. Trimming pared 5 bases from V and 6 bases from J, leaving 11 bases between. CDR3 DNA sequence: TGTGCCAGCAGCCTGAGGGCGGGTCAGCCCCAGCATTTT. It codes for CASSLRAGQPQHF.

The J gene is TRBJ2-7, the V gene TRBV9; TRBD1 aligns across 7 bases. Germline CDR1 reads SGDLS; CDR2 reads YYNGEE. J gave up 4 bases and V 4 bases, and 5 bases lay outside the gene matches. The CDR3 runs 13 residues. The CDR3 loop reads CASSSGQSYEQYF. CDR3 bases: TGTGCCAGCAGCTCGGGACAGTCTTACGAGCAGTACTTC. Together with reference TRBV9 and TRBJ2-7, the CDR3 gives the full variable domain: DSGVTQTPKHLITATGQRVTLRCSPRSGDLSVYWYQQSLDQGLQFLIQYYNGEERAKGNILERFSAQQFPDLHSELNLSSLELGDSALYFCASSSGQSYEQYFGPGTRLTVT.

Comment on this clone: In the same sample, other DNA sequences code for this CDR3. CDR3 DNA sequence: TGTGCCAGCAGTTTAAGCCGTAATTCACCCCTCCACTTT. It codes for CASSLSRNSPLHF. The rearrangement uses TRBV27 and TRBJ1-6; D is unresolved. This CDR3 is 13 amino acids long. Germline V gene sequence: CDR1 MNHEY, CDR2 SMNVEV (reference sequence). Trimming took off 2 bases at V and 6 bases at J, with 5 bases between the two ends.

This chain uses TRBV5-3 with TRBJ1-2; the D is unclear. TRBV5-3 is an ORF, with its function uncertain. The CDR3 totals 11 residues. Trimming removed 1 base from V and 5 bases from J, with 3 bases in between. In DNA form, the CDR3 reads TGTGCCAGAAGCTTGCATTATGGCTACACCTTC. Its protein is CARSLHYGYTF.

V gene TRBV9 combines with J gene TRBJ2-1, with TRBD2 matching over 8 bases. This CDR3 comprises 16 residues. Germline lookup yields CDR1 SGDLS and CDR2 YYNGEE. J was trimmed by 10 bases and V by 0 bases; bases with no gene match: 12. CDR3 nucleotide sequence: TGTGCCAGCAGCGTAGGGAGTGGGACTAGTTTAAAAGAGCAGTTCTTC. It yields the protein CASSVGSGTSLKEQFF.

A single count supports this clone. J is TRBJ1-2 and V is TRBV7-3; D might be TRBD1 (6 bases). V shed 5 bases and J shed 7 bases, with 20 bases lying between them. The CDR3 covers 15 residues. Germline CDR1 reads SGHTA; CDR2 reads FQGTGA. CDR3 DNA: TGTGCCAGCAGCCCCGAAGGGGGAAACAAGCTTGGCTACACCTTC. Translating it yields CASSPEGGNKLGYTF.

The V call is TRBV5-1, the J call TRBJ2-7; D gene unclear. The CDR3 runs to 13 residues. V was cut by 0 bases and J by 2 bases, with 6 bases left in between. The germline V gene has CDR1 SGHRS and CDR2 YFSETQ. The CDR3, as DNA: TGCGCCAGCAGCTTGGATACAACCTACGAGCAGTACTTC. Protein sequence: CASSLDTTYEQYF.

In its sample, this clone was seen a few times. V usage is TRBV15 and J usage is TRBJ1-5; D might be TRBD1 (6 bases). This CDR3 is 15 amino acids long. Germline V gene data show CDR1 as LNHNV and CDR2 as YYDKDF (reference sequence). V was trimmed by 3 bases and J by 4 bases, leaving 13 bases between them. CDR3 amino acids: CATSRDGQINQPQHF. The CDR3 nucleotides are TGTGCCACCAGCAGGGATGGACAGATAAATCAGCCCCAGCATTTT.

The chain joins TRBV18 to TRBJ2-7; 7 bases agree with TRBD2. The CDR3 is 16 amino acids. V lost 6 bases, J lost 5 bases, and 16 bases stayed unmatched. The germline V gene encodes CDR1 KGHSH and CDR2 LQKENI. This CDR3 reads CASSPPSGGSRNEQYF. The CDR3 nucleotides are TGTGCCAGCTCGCCCCCCAGTGGCGGGAGTAGAAACGAGCAGTACTTC.

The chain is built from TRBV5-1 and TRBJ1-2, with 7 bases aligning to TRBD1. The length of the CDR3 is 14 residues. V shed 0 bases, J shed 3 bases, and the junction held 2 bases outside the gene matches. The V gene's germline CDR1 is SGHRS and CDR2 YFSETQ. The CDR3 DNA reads TGCGCCAGCAGCTTGGTAACAGGGGACTATGGCTACACCTTC. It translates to CASSLVTGDYGYTF.

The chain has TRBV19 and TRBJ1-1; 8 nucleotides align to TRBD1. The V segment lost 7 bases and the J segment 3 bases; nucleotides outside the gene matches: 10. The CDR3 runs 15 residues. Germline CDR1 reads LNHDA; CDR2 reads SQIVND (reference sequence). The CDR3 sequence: CASNTDRGPDTEAFF. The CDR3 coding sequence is TGTGCCAGTAACACCGACAGGGGCCCAGACACTGAAGCTTTCTTT.

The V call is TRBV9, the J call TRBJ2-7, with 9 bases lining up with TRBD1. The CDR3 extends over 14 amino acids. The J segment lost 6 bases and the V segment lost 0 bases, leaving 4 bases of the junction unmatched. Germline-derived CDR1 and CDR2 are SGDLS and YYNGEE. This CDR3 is CASSVVGTGSEQYF. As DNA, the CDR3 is TGTGCCAGCAGCGTAGTTGGGACAGGGAGCGAGCAGTACTTC. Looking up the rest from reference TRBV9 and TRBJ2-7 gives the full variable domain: DSGVTQTPKHLITATGQRVTLRCSPRSGDLSVYWYQQSLDQGLQFLIQYYNGEERAKGNILERFSAQQFPDLHSELNLSSLELGDSALYFCASSVVGTGSEQYFGPGTRLTVT.

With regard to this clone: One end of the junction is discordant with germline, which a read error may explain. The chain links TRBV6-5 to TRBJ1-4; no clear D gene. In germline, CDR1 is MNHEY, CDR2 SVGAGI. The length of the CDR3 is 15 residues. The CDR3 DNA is TGTGCTAGCAGTTACGCCGGGGCAACTAATGAAAAACTGTTTTTT. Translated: CASSYAGATNEKLFF.

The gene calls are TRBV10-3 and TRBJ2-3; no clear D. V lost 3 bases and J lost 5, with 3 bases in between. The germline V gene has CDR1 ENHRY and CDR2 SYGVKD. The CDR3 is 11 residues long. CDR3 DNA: TGTGCCATCAGTGATCTAGATACGCAGTATTTT. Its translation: CAISDLDTQYF.

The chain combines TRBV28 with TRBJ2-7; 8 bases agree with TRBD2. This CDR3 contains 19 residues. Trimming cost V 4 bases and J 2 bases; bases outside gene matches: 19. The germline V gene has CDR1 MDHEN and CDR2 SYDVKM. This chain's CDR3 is CASSSSRGRSAGGPYEQYF. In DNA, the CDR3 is TGTGCCAGCAGTTCCTCCCGGGGTAGGTCGGCGGGAGGCCCCTACGAGCAGTACTTC.